A single sample gave rise to the 22 T cell receptor beta chains below, sequenced in a study of cytotoxic CD8 clonotypes in ibrutinib-treated CLL (dated by TCRdb to the early 2020s). Libraries were built with the immunoSEQ multiplex PCR assay. Not all clones reach the TCRdb copy of this immuneACCESS table, which keeps in-frame sequences only. Checked studies attribute under half of the gap to unresolved V genes and leave the rest unexplained. The sample table shows some 150,000 clones, and around three quarters are seen once. About 13% of the sample rests with the top ten. The time point label, as the study defines it: more than 10 months on ibrutinib. The specimen comprised PBMCs, sampled after 12 months of ibrutinib treatment. The receptors originated from a human donor with chronic lymphocytic leukemia.

Within the sample, this clone is medium-sized. The chain combines TRBV9 with TRBJ2-5; 9 bases are a match to TRBD1. The J segment lost 1 base and the V segment lost 3 bases, leaving 10 bases of the junction unmatched. The CDR3 covers 17 residues. Germline V gene lookup returns CDR1 SGDLS and CDR2 YYNGEE. The CDR3: CASSGCRGQGFQETQYF. CDR3 bases: TGTGCCAGCAGCGGGTGCCGGGGACAGGGCTTCCAAGAGACCCAGTACTTC.

This sequence joins TRBV4-1 and TRBJ2-5, with 8 bases identical to TRBD2. The CDR3 is 16 amino acids. Germline CDR1 MGHRA, CDR2 YSYEKL. Losses at the gene ends were 2 bases for V and 3 bases for J; bases not matched to a gene: 8. The CDR3: CASSQQHVAGKETQYF. The CDR3 bases are TGCGCCAGCAGCCAACAACACGTAGCGGGGAAAGAGACCCAGTACTTC.

DNA of the CDR3: TGTGCCAGCAGTTACGTGCAGGGTGGAGGCGAGCAGTACTTC. It encodes CASSYVQGGGEQYF. This chain connects TRBV6-5 to TRBJ2-7; D tentatively reads TRBD1 or TRBD2 (5 bases each). Trimming took 2 bases from V and 6 from J, leaving 14 bases between them. Germline CDR1 and CDR2: MNHEY and SVGAGI. The CDR3 runs 14 residues.

The chain employs TRBV7-9 and TRBJ1-2, with 7 bases lining up with TRBD1. CDR3 size: 15 residues. CDR1 is SEHNR, CDR2 FQNEAQ, per germline (reference sequence). The V segment lost 2 bases and the J segment 4 bases; nucleotides outside the gene matches: 7. CDR3 DNA sequence: TGTGCCAGCAGCTTACGACAGGGTCTTGGCTATGGCTACACCTTC. Protein product: CASSLRQGLGYGYTF.

The chain links TRBV11-2 to TRBJ1-5, with TRBD1 matching 8 bases. CDR1 and CDR2 from the germline V gene are SGHAT and FQNNGV. The junction had 5 bases not matched to a gene; V was cut back by 1 base and J by 6 bases. The CDR3 runs to 15 residues. The CDR3 here is CASSLVAGGIQPQHF. In nucleotides, the CDR3 is TGTGCCAGCAGCTTAGTGGCAGGGGGCATTCAGCCCCAGCATTTT.

The chain carries TRBV9 and TRBJ2-7; D is unclear. Germline CDR1 SGDLS, CDR2 YYNGEE. The V and J ends lost 2 bases and 2 bases respectively, with 17 bases between them. This CDR3 is built from 16 residues. The CDR3 DNA sequence: TGTGCCAGCAGCGTCGATTCTTTAGAGATCCCCTACGAGCAGTACTTC. The encoded protein is CASSVDSLEIPYEQYF.

The V and J genes are TRBV4-3 and TRBJ1-3; D not certain. The CDR3 is made up of 16 amino acids. Germline V CDR1 and CDR2: LGHNA, YSLEER. V lost 3 bases and J 0 bases, leaving 12 bases between the germline ends. CDR3 in DNA: TGCGCCAGCAGCCAGGTGTCAGGCACCTCTGGAAACACCATATATTTT. This encodes CASSQVSGTSGNTIYF.

The rearrangement joins TRBV4-2 to TRBJ2-3; a possible D gene is TRBD2 (5 bases). The CDR3 contains 15 residues. Per the germline V gene, CDR1 is LGHNA and CDR2 is YNFKEQ. The ends were cut back, 3 bases at V and 2 bases at J, with 12 bases in the middle. The DNA for the CDR3 is TGTGCCAGCAGCCACTCTAGGACTGTCACAGATACGCAGTATTTT. Encoded protein: CASSHSRTVTDTQYF.

The chain employs TRBV19 and TRBJ1-3, with D possibly matching TRBD1 (5 bases). This CDR3 has 15 amino acids. V was trimmed by 3 bases and J by 0 bases, leaving 9 bases between them. CDR1 LNHDA and CDR2 SQIVND come from the germline V gene (reference sequence). The CDR3 nucleotides are TGTGCCAGTAGTATCGGACACAACTCTGGAAACACCATATATTTT. Translated, it gives CASSIGHNSGNTIYF.

This clone is a singleton in its sample. The rearrangement uses TRBV28 and TRBJ1-2, with TRBD1 as a possible D gene (6 bases). The germline V gene has CDR1 MDHEN and CDR2 SYDVKM. V was trimmed by 10 bases and J by 2 bases, leaving 11 bases between them. This CDR3 spans 12 amino acids. In DNA form, the CDR3 reads TGTGCCACCACCACAGGGAACTATGGCTACACCTTC. Translating it yields CATTTGNYGYTF.

The chain combines TRBV6-5 with TRBJ1-2; D is ambiguous. Germline V gene sequence: CDR1 MNHEY, CDR2 SVGAGI. Trimming removed 5 bases from V and 4 bases from J, with 8 bases in between. The CDR3 has 12 amino acids. The CDR3 here is CASSPRGYGYTF. The CDR3 DNA sequence: TGTGCCAGCAGTCCACGCGGCTATGGCTACACCTTC.

The CDR3 DNA follows: TGTGCCAGCAGCTTATATGGGGTCCAAGAGACCCAGTACTTC. Translated: CASSLYGVQETQYF. V and J are TRBV7-9 and TRBJ2-5; no definite D call. With 2 bases removed from V and 1 base from J, the gap between germline ends came to 8 bases. CDR1 and CDR2 from the germline V gene are SEHNR and FQNEAQ (reference sequence). The CDR3 runs 14 residues.

This clone has just a few counts. V is TRBV10-3 and J is TRBJ2-1; D is unresolved. Germline CDR1 ENHRY, CDR2 SYGVKD. The CDR3 is made up of 15 amino acids. Trimming took off 2 bases at V and 2 bases at J, with 10 bases between the two ends. CDR3 protein: CAISERPGAYNEQFF. The CDR3 DNA reads TGTGCCATCAGTGAGCGGCCTGGGGCCTACAATGAGCAGTTCTTC.

V usage is TRBV6-1 and J usage is TRBJ1-2, with 7 bases matching TRBD1. Germline-derived CDR1 and CDR2 are MNHNS and SASEGT. The J segment lost 9 bases and the V segment lost 4 bases, leaving 11 bases of the junction unmatched. The CDR3 extends over 14 amino acids. For the CDR3, the DNA is TGTGCCAGCAGTGCCCCCCGGGACAGTATAAGCTACACCTTC. This gives the protein CASSAPRDSISYTF.

This chain links TRBV5-1 with TRBJ1-3; the D gene is possibly TRBD1 (5 bases). This CDR3 region has 17 residues. Deletions cut 8 bases from V and 0 bases from J, with 21 bases between. CDR1 is SGHRS, CDR2 YFSETQ, per germline. The CDR3 reads CASTRLGGQSSGNTIYF. CDR3 in DNA: TGCGCCAGTACCCGACTCGGGGGTCAGAGCTCTGGAAACACCATATATTTT.

The J gene is TRBJ1-2, the V gene TRBV2; 7 nucleotides match TRBD1. From germline, CDR1 is SNHLY and CDR2 FYNNEI. This CDR3 is built from 14 residues. V lost 6 bases to trimming and J lost 5 bases; unmatched junction nucleotides: 9. For the CDR3, the DNA is TGTGCCAGCAGCCCAGGGGGAGCGGTATATGGCTACACCTTC. Its translation is CASSPGGAVYGYTF.

The rearrangement uses TRBV5-1 and TRBJ2-3; TRBD1 is a possible D gene (6 bases). The CDR3 loop spans 14 amino acids. CDR1 and CDR2 from the germline V gene are SGHRS and YFSETQ. V gave up 3 bases and J gave up 2 bases, with 10 bases separating them. The CDR3 DNA is TGCGCCAGCAGCTGGGACAAGCTCACAGATACGCAGTATTTT. Translating it yields CASSWDKLTDTQYF.

V is TRBV7-6 and J is TRBJ2-7; 9 bases agree with TRBD2. Trimming removed 5 bases from V and 0 bases from J; junction bases left unmatched: 8. The CDR3 extends over 16 amino acids. Germline V lookup: CDR1 SGHVS, CDR2 FNYEAQ. CDR3 DNA sequence: TGTGCCAGCAGCGTGAATAGCGGGAGCTTCTCCTACGAGCAGTACTTC. This sequence encodes CASSVNSGSFSYEQYF.

This clone has more than one count but fewer than ten. The chain recombines TRBV19 with TRBJ1-4; 12 bases map to TRBD1. The germline V gene encodes CDR1 LNHDA and CDR2 SQIVND (reference sequence). Trimming took 6 bases from V and 5 from J; bases not matched to a gene: 7. CDR3 length: 16 amino acids. The chain's CDR3 is CASRGTGGIDNEKLFF. The CDR3 coding sequence is TGTGCCAGTAGGGGGACAGGGGGCATCGACAATGAAAAACTGTTTTTT.

V gene TRBV2 combines with J gene TRBJ1-2; 7 positions match TRBD1. Germline V gene sequence: CDR1 SNHLY, CDR2 FYNNEI. J gave up 4 bases and V 7 bases, and 6 bases lay outside the gene matches. CDR3 length: 13 amino acids. The DNA of the CDR3 is TGTGCCAGCAATCCAGGGGGATCCTATGGCTACACCTTC. Encoded protein: CASNPGGSYGYTF.

J is TRBJ2-2 and V is TRBV7-3, with D maybe TRBD2 (8 bases). Germline V gene lookup returns CDR1 SGHTA and CDR2 FQGTGA. Trimming took off 4 bases at V and 0 bases at J, with 24 bases between the two ends. The CDR3 contains 20 residues. CDR3 sequence: CASSSRGGGRPDTNTGELFF. CDR3 in DNA: TGTGCCAGCAGCTCCCGAGGGGGCGGGAGGCCGGATACGAACACCGGGGAGCTGTTTTTT.

The chain couples TRBV7-9 to TRBJ2-1; 14 nucleotides line up with TRBD2. The CDR3 is made up of 15 amino acids. Germline V gene sequence: CDR1 SEHNR, CDR2 FQNEAQ (reference sequence). With V trimmed by 2 bases and J by 10 bases, 4 bases remained unmatched. Here the CDR3 DNA reads TGTGCCAGCAGCTTAAGACTAGCGGGAGGGCAGGAGCAGTTCTTC. This codes for CASSLRLAGGQEQFF.